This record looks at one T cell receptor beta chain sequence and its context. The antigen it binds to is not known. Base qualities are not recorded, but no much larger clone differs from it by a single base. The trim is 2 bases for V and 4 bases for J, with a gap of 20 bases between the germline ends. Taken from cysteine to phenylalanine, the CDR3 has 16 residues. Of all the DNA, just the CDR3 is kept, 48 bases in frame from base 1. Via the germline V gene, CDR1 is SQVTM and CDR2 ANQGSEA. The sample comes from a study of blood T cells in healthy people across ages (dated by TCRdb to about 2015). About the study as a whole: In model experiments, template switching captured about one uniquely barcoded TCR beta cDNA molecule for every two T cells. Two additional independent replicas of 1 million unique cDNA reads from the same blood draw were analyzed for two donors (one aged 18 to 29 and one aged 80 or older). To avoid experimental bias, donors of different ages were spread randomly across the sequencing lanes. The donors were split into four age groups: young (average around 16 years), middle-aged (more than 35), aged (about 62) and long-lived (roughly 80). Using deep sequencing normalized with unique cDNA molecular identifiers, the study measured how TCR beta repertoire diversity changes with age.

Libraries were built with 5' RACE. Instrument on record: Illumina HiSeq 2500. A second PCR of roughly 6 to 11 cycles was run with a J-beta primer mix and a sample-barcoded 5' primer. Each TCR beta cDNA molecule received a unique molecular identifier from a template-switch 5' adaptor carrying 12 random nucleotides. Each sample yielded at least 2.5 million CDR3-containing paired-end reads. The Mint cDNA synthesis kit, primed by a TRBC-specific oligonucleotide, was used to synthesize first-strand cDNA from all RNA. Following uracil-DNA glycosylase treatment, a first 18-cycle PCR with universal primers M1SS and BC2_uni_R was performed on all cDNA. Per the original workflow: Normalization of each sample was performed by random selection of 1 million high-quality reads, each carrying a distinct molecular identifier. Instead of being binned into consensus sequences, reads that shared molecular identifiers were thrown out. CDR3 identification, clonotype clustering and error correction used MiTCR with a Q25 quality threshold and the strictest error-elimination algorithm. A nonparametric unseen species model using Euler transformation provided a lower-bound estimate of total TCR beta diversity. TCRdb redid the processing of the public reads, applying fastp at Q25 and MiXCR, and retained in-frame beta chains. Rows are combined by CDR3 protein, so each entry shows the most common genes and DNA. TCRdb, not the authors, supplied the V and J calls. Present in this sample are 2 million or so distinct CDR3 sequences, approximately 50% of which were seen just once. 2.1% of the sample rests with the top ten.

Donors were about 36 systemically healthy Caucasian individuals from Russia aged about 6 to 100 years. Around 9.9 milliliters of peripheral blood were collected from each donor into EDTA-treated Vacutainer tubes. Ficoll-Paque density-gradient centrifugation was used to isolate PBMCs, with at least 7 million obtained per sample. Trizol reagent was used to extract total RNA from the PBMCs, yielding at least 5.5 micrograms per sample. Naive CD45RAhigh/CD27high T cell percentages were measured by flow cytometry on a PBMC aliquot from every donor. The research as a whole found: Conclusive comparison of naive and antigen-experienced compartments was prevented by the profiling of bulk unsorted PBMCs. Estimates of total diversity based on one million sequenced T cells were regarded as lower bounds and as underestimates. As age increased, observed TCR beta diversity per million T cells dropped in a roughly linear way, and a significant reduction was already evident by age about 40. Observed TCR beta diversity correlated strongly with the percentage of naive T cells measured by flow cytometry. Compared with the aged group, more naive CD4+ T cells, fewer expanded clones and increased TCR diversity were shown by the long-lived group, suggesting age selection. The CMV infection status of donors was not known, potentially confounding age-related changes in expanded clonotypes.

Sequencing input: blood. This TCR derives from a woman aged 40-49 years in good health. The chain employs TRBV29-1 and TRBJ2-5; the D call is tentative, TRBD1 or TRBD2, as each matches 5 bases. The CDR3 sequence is CSVETRQHTGGETQYF. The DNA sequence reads TGCAGCGTTGAAACGCGACAGCATACTGGGGGAGAGACCCAGTACTTC.